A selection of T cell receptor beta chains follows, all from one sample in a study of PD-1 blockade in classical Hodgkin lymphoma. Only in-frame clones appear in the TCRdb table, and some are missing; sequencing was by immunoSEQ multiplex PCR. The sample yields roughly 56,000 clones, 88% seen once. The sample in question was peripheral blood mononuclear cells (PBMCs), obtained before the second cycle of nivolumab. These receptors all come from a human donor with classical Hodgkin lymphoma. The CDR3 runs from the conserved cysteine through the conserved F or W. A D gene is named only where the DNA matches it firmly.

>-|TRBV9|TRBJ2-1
CASSANGGGYNEQFF
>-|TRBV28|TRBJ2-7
CASSFEPYEQYF
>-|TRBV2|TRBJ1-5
CASSWGGRNQPQHF
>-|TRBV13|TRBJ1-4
CASSLGRGFYNEKLFF
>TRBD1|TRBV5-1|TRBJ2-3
CASSTTGGRTDTQYF
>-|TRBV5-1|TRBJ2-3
CASSVGRGTDTQYF
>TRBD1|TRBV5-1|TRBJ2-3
CASREQGVSDTQYF
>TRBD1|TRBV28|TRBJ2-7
CASSNYWTGGSYEQYF
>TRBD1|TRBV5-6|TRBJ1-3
CASRHGLPGQGSGNTIYF
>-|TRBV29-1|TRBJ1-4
CSGSLTGGNEKLFF
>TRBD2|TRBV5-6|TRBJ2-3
CASSLVAAGEPNTQYF
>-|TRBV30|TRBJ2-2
CAWSVQYTGELFF
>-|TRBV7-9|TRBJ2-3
CASSYRQDTDTQYF
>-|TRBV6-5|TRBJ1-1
CASNQDRSRTEAFF
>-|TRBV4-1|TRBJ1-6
CASSLSGLSSYNSPLHF
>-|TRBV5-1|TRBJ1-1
CASSLGTVGTGAEAFF
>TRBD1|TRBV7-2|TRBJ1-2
CASRPPGGAYYGYTF
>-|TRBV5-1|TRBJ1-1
CASSLGLEAAEAFF
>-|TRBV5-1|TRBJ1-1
CASSLEQQNTEAFF
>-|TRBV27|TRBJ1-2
CASSPGSLYGYTF
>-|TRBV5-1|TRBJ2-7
CASSPGAFGSSYEQYF
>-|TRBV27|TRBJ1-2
CASSPDGALYGYTF
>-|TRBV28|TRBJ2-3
CASSLGSTSTDTQYF
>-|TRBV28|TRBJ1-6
CASTLPGLGNSPLHF
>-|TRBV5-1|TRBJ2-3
CASGLGSADTQYF
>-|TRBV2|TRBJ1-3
CASSGEGGAEEF
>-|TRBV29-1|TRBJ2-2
CSAYEAGELFF
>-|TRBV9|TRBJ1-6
CASTGTAGALHF
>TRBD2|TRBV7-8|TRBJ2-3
CASSTGLVNTQYF
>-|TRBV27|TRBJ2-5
CASSYISGIQETQYF